These T cell receptor beta chains were read from a single sample in a study of CD8 T cells in Susac syndrome. TCRdb fed the immunoSEQ multiplex PCR reads into MiXCR, producing one record per CDR3 protein. The sample contains around 300,000 distinct CDR3 sequences, almost 85% of which appear only once. Specimen: CD8+ T cells from PBMCs. These TCRs come from a human donor with multiple sclerosis. Both conserved end residues are part of each CDR3. The order of the fields is CDR3 DNA, CDR3 protein, clone size, J gene, D gene, V gene. D genes are given only for firm matches. Clone sizes are given selectively: once, few, many, or a class where the clone is expanded.

TGCAGCCACCCCCCGGGACAGGACTCCGGGGCAGATACGCAGTATTTT CSHPPGQDSGADTQYF . TRBJ2-3 TRBD1 TRBV29-1
TGTGCCAGTAGTATCGTGGGACTAGCGGACAATGAGCAGTTCTTC CASSIVGLADNEQFF . TRBJ2-1 TRBD2 TRBV19
TGTGCCAGCAGCTTGGGGGCGCCGGGGACCGGCGAGCAGTACTTC CASSLGAPGTGEQYF . TRBJ2-7 . TRBV5-5
TGTGCCAGTAGTATATGGGGCGGGAGTACCGGGGAGCTGTTTTTT CASSIWGGSTGELFF . TRBJ2-2 TRBD2 TRBV19
TGTGCCAGTAGGAAGGGGTCCACTGAAGCTTTCTTT CASRKGSTEAFF . TRBJ1-1 . TRBV19
TGTGCCAGCAGCTTAGAGACAGATGTGGAGACCCAGTACTTC CASSLETDVETQYF . TRBJ2-5 . TRBV7-9
TGTGCCTGGAGAACGGGGGGCATTGGCACTGAAGCTTTCTTT CAWRTGGIGTEAFF . TRBJ1-1 . TRBV30
TGTGCCAGCAGCCAAGAACACGGATACGAGCAGTACTTC CASSQEHGYEQYF . TRBJ2-7 . TRBV3-1
TGTGCCAGCTCACCCGGGACTCTTTACAATGAGCAGTTCTTC CASSPGTLYNEQFF once TRBJ2-1 . TRBV18
TGTGCCAGCTGGGGGCGGGACAGCTCCTACGAGCAGTACTTC CASWGRDSSYEQYF once TRBJ2-7 . TRBV27
TGTGCCACCAGTGGGTACCCCTCCTACGAGCAGTACTTC CATSGYPSYEQYF . TRBJ2-7 . TRBV24-1